This TCR beta chain was sequenced during a study of spatial heterogeneity in lung cancer (dated by TCRdb to between 2018 and 2020). A note on the overall study: Beta-chain transcripts were consistently detected in greater numbers than alpha-chain transcripts, which likely reflects a higher abundance of beta-chain transcripts. In the raw uncorrected reads, each unique combination of TCR and UMI appeared more than ten times on average. In non-small cell lung cancer, the study quantitatively compared TCR alpha and beta repertoires across several tumor regions, matched nontumor lung, and blood. Nonsynonymous mutation counts, determined by whole-exome sequencing of tumor tissue, were related to TCR repertoire features. At surgery, both alpha and beta chains were TCR-sequenced in fewer than 250 tumor regions, fewer than 65 matched nontumor lung samples and a few dozen PBMC samples. Broad study findings and their caveats: Additional single-cell paired TCR alpha and beta sequencing was considered necessary to confirm, at a functional level, the hypothesis that regional TCRs recognize regional mutations. Ubiquitous expanded tumor TCRs were found in blood more often at tumor resection than at routine follow-up.

Libraries came from 5' RACE. The run used a NextSeq 500. In the TCR library protocol, a unique molecular identifier was attached to each TCR cDNA molecule so that PCR and sequencing errors could be corrected. The published analysis was carried out like this. TCR identification, UMI-based error correction and CDR3 extraction were performed with Decombinator tools. TCRs above a frequency of 2 per 1,000, corresponding to the top 1% of the tumor frequency distribution, were defined as expanded. Each repertoire was subsampled 100 times to 5,000 TCRs, after which Renyi diversity was computed with the R vegan package. CDR3 similarity networks were built from amino acid triplet string-kernel similarity, connecting CDR3s with pairwise similarity above 0.82. TCRdb trimmed the raw reads at Q25, called clones with MiXCR and kept productive beta chains. Each CDR3 protein gets just one entry, which takes the most common genes and DNA from the rows behind it. TCRdb assigned the V and J calls; the authors' analysis was not used. In all, the sample holds more than 80,000 distinct CDR3 sequences, and about 12% of those were seen once. The leading ten clones occupy under 50% of the sample.

This clonotype was counted between two and nine times. Its antigen is still unknown. The record has no base qualities; no much larger clone is one base away. The CDR3 starts with the cysteine, ends with the phenylalanine, and has 15 residues. Only the CDR3 region is kept as DNA, spanning 45 bases read in frame from base 1. CDR1 and CDR2 (SGHDT, YYEEEE) derive from the germline V gene. V is clipped by 0 bases and J by 6 bases, and the sequence between their germline boundaries is 14 bases long. Sample time point, as interpreted from the label and publication: sample taken at primary tumor resection. For TCR sequencing, whole RNA was extracted from tumor and nontumor lung tissue, or from cryopreserved PBMC samples, and no cell sorting was done. The donors were about 65 patients from the lung TRACERx cohort who had early-stage, untreated non-small cell lung cancer. Patients were selected for TCR sequencing only if sufficient RNA was available from at least two tumor regions.

The rearranged segments are TRBV5-6 and TRBJ2-3, with the D gene not clear enough to name. This receptor was obtained from a male donor with early-stage non-small cell lung cancer. Sequenced material: PBMCs, taken at surgery. The CDR3 has the sequence CASSLDFRLLDTQYF. The nucleotides read TGTGCCAGCAGCTTGGACTTTCGCCTACTGGATACGCAGTATTTT.